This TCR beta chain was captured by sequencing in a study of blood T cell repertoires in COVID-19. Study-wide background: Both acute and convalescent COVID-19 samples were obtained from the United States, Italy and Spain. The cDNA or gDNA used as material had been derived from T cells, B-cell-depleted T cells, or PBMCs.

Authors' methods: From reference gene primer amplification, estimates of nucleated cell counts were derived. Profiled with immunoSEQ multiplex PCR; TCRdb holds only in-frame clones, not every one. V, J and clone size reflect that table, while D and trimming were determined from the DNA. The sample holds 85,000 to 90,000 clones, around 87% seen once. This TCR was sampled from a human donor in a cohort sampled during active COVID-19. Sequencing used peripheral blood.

The CDR3: CASSIPQGTGSYEQYF. The CDR3 DNA sequence: TGTGCCAGTAGTATTCCGCAGGGAACGGGTTCCTACGAGCAGTACTTC. V usage is TRBV19 and J usage is TRBJ2-7, with a weak D call TRBD1 (5 bases). V lost 3 bases to trimming and J lost 1 base, with 16 bases between them. The CDR3 covers 16 residues. Germline assignment: CDR1 LNHDA and CDR2 SQIVND (reference sequence).